Here is one T cell receptor beta chain with its context. Its antigen is not identified. CDR1 is SGHVS and CDR2 is FNYEAQ in the germline V gene. The CDR3 spans 16 residues. The V end lost 3 bases, the J end lost 11 bases, and 22 bases lay between the germline ends. This sample stems from a study of T cell repertoires in cytomegalovirus infection. The study's findings and limits: Of the TCR beta families, the public ones yielded a cumulative frequency that identified carriers of CMV plus the relevant HLA.

TCRdb called the reads again in MiXCR, with one record for every CDR3 protein. The sample comprises about 740,000 distinct CDR3 sequences, 35% to 40% of which are singletons, and 2.8% rests with the top ten. Sequenced: PBMCs. J is TRBJ1-4 and V is TRBV7-6; possibly TRBD1 for D (5 bases). The receptor's source is a human donor in good health (CMV status not recorded). Some clones in this sample may be carry-over from other donors' samples. As DNA, the CDR3 is TGTGCCAGCAGCTTTTTAGGGGCAGCCGGGCCGGGGAAACTGTTTTTT. It codes for CASSFLGAAGPGKLFF. The full variable domain, in which reference TRBV7-6 and TRBJ1-4 provide the parts outside the CDR3, is GAGVSQSPRYKVTKRGQDVALRCDPISGHVSLYWYRQALGQGPEFLTYFNYEAQQDKSGLPNDRFSAERPEGSISTLTIQRTEQRDSAMYRCASSFLGAAGPGKLFFGSGTQLSVL.